This TCR beta chain appears in the sequencing data of a study of T cell responses to AZD1222 COVID-19 vaccine. Study in general: Second doses at about 4 or about 12 weeks were pooled.

Notes on the study in general: Unmutated regions of variants are reportedly targeted by nearly half of spike-specific TCRs. It was only a handful of AZD1222 recipients who were seropositive at baseline.

With regard to this clone: Its antigen is undetermined.

J gave up 14 bases and V 8 bases, and 21 bases lay outside the gene matches. In germline, CDR1 is MNHEY, CDR2 SMNVEV (reference sequence). CDR3 size: 16 residues. Measured with immunoSEQ multiplex PCR; TCRdb has only the in-frame clones, and not every one. Counted here are around 260,000 clones, approximately 95% occurring once; the ten biggest clones make up roughly 0.5%. Material: peripheral blood, obtained on day 0 of AZD1222 vaccination. This chain joins TRBV27 and TRBJ2-2, with 9 bases aligning to TRBD2. The receptor's source is an adult in good health. In DNA form, the CDR3 reads TGTGCCAGCTCCCACTGGCTAGCGGGATATCAACCTGAACTGTTTTTT. Encoded protein: CASSHWLAGYQPELFF.